This T cell receptor (beta chain) was found in a study of blood T cell repertoires in COVID-19. On the study more broadly: T cells, B-cell-depleted T cells, or PBMCs provided the cDNA or gDNA that served as material.

Germline V gene data show CDR1 as MNHEY and CDR2 as SVGAGI. Trimming took off 4 bases at V and 1 base at J, with 7 bases between the two ends. This CDR3 is 13 amino acids long. Generated by immunoSEQ multiplex PCR, the TCRdb table keeps only in-frame clones and is missing some. The table lists fewer than 200,000 clones, 80% to 90% of them singletons, with 7.3% in the top ten. Participants, about 18 to 100 years old, spanned 24 US areas. Donors were grouped by their self-reported clinical history. Resolution of symptoms, clearance, or two negative PCRs was present in recovered Cohort 3 donors. The chain employs TRBV6-5 and TRBJ1-1; TRBD1 is a possible D gene (5 bases). The sequence came from a man in his fifties or sixties who had recovered from COVID-19. Material: PBMCs or T cells enriched from blood (not recorded which). CDR3 region: CASSFGQNTEAFF. The CDR3 nucleotides read TGTGCCAGCAGTTTCGGACAGAACACTGAAGCTTTCTTT.